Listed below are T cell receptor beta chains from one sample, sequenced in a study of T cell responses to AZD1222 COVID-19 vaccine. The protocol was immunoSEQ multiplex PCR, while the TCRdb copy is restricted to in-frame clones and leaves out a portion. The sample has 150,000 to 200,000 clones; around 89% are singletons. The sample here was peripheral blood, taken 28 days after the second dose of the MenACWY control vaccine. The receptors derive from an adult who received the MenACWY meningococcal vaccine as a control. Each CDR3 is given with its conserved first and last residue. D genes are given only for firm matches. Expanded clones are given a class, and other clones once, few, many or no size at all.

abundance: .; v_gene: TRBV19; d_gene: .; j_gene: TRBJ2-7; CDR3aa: CATKTRDLSYEQYF; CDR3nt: TGTGCCACCAAAACCCGGGACTTATCTTACGAGCAGTACTTC
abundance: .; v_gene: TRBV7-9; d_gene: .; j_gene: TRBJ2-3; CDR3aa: CASSLGTSTDTQYF; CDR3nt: TGTGCCAGCAGCTTGGGCACAAGCACAGATACGCAGTATTTT
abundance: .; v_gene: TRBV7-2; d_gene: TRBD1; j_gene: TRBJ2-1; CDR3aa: CASSLAMTGGLFF; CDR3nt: TGTGCCAGCAGCTTAGCAATGACAGGGGGCCTGTTCTTC
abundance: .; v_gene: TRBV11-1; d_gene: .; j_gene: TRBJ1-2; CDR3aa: CASSPSWDGSYGYTF; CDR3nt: TGTGCCAGCAGCCCCAGCTGGGACGGCTCCTATGGCTACACCTTC
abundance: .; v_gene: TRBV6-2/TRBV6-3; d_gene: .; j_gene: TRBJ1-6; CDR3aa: CASSTTNPGSSYNSPLHF; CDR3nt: TGTGCCAGCAGTACCACCAACCCCGGGAGCTCCTATAATTCACCCCTCCACTTT
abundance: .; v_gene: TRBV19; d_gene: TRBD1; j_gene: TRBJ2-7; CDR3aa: CASKKQGADEQYF; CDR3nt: TGTGCCAGTAAAAAACAGGGGGCGGACGAGCAGTACTTC
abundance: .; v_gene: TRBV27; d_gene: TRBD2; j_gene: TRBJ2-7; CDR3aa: CASSLWTSPYEQYF; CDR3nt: TGTGCCAGCAGTTTATGGACTAGTCCCTACGAGCAGTACTTC
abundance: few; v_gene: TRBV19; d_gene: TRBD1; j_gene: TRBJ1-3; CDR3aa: CASSGQGTSGNTIYF; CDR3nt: TGTGCCAGTAGTGGACAGGGAACCTCTGGAAACACCATATATTTT
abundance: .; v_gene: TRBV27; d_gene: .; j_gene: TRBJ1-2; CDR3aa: CVSSQLGEGYGYTF; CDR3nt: TGTGTCAGCAGTCAATTGGGGGAGGGATATGGCTACACCTTC
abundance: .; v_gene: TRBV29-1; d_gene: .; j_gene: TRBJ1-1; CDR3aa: CSVGTLEDTEAFF; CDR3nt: TGCAGCGTAGGGACACTCGAGGACACTGAAGCTTTCTTT
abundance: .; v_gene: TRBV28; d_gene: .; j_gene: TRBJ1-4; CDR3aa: CASSLGGAGKKLFF; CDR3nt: TGTGCCAGCAGTTTAGGAGGGGCGGGGAAAAAACTGTTTTTT
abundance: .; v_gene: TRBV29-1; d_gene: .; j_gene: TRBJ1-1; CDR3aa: CSVGPNLNTEAFF; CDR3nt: TGCAGCGTTGGCCCAAATTTGAACACTGAAGCTTTCTTT
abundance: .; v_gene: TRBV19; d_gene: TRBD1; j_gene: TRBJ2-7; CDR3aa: CASSVGTGGIYEQYF; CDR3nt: TGTGCCAGTAGCGTCGGGACAGGGGGCATCTACGAGCAGTACTTC
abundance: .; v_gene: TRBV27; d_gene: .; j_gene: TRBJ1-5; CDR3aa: CASRTNREGQPQHF; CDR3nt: TGTGCCAGCAGGACCAACAGGGAGGGTCAGCCCCAGCATTTT
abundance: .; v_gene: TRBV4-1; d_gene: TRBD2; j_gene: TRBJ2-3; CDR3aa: CASNGAGGSTDTQYF; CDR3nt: TGCGCCAGCAATGGGGCGGGGGGGAGCACAGATACGCAGTATTTT
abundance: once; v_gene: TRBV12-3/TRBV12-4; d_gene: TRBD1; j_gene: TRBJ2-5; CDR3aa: CASSDRGGETQYF; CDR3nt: TGTGCCAGCAGCGACAGGGGTGGTGAGACCCAGTACTTC
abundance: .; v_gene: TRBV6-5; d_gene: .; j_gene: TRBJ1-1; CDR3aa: CASSYRSGLVTEAFF; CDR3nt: TGTGCCAGCAGTTACCGGTCAGGGTTGGTCACTGAAGCTTTCTTT
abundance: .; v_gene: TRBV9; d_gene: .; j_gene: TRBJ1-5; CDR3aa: CASSVGGGNQPQHF; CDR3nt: TGTGCCAGCAGCGTGGGGGGCGGCAATCAGCCCCAGCATTTT
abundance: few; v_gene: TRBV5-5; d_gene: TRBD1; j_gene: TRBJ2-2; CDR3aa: CASSPRQGWTGELFF; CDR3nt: TGTGCCAGCAGCCCTAGACAGGGGTGGACCGGGGAGCTGTTTTTT